This T cell receptor beta chain stems from a study of blood T cell repertoires in COVID-19. Background on the study: Some COVID-19 samples were acute and others convalescent; all came from the United States, Italy and Spain. PBMCs, B-cell-depleted T cells, or T cells were the source of the cDNA or gDNA that made up the material.

This CDR3 has 13 residues. V was shortened by 0 bases and J by 6 bases, with 8 bases between the two germline ends. CDR1 is SGHRS and CDR2 is YFSETQ in the germline V gene. Original methodology: Scientists estimated how many nucleated cells there were by amplifying reference gene primers. TCRdb keeps only in-frame clones here, not all; method: immunoSEQ multiplex PCR. That table supplies the V and J calls and clone size; D and trimming were determined from the DNA. The data show approximately 280,000 clones, with about nine tenths seen just once and approximately 2.2% held by the top ten. Source material: peripheral blood. This TCR came from a man aged 45-60 years with acute or convalescent COVID-19. The genes are TRBV5-1 and TRBJ2-3; D might be TRBD2 (5 bases). CDR3 protein: CASSLAGIDTQYF. In DNA, the CDR3 is TGCGCCAGCAGCTTGGCGGGGATCGATACGCAGTATTTT. Variable domain in full (rest from reference TRBV5-1 and TRBJ2-3): KAGVTQTPRYLIKTRGQQVTLSCSPISGHRSVSWYQQTPGQGLQFLFEYFSETQRNKGNFPGRFSGRQFSNSRSEMNVSTLELGDSALYLCASSLAGIDTQYFGPGTRLTVL.